This is a list of T cell receptor beta chains from one sample in a study of cytomegalovirus exposure and HLA in healthy donors. The assay was immunoSEQ multiplex PCR, and TCRdb's table has in-frame clones only and misses some. The top ten hold about 1.5% of the sample, which has fewer than 55,000 clones, about 90% seen once. Sequenced material: PBMCs. All receptors come from a young man in good health and CMV-seronegative. Both conserved end residues are part of each CDR3. D genes are given only for firm matches. The size entry is marked missing in some rows and otherwise reads once, few, many or a size class.

J gene: TRBJ2-7; clone size: -; V gene: TRBV11-3; D gene: TRBD2; CDR3 DNA: TGTGCCAGCCGGACTAGCGGAGTATACGAGCAGTACTTC; CDR3 protein: CASRTSGVYEQYF
J gene: TRBJ2-4; clone size: -; V gene: TRBV5-1; D gene: TRBD1; CDR3 DNA: TGCGCCAGCAGCTTGGCTCCTCCAAGGGGACAGCAAAACATTCAGTACTTC; CDR3 protein: CASSLAPPRGQQNIQYF
J gene: TRBJ2-5; clone size: -; V gene: TRBV4-2; D gene: TRBD2; CDR3 DNA: TGTGCCAGCAGCCAGACGGGGACTAGCGGGGAAGAGACCCAGTACTTC; CDR3 protein: CASSQTGTSGEETQYF
J gene: TRBJ2-3; clone size: few; V gene: TRBV9; D gene: TRBD2; CDR3 DNA: TGTGCCAGCAGCGTAGCTGGGACTAAGAAGAGCACAGATACGCAGTATTTT; CDR3 protein: CASSVAGTKKSTDTQYF
J gene: TRBJ2-3; clone size: -; V gene: TRBV7-9; D gene: TRBD2; CDR3 DNA: TGTGCCAGCAGCTTAGGTTCGCTAGCGGAGACAGGCACAGATACGCAGTATTTT; CDR3 protein: CASSLGSLAETGTDTQYF
J gene: TRBJ1-2; clone size: -; V gene: TRBV19; D gene: TRBD1; CDR3 DNA: TGTGCCAGTACCCTACGGGCAGGGGGTTACGTTGGCTACACCTTC; CDR3 protein: CASTLRAGGYVGYTF
J gene: TRBJ2-1; clone size: once; V gene: TRBV28; D gene: -; CDR3 DNA: TGTGCCAGCAGTTTGTTGACAGGACACAATGAGCAGTTCTTC; CDR3 protein: CASSLLTGHNEQFF
J gene: TRBJ2-7; clone size: -; V gene: TRBV19; D gene: TRBD2; CDR3 DNA: TGTGCCAGTAGTATAGTAGGCGGGAGGACCTCATCCGAGCAGTACTTC; CDR3 protein: CASSIVGGRTSSEQYF
J gene: TRBJ2-5; clone size: once; V gene: TRBV7-3; D gene: -; CDR3 DNA: TGTGCCAGCAGCTTAAACGGGGAGACCCAGTACTTC; CDR3 protein: CASSLNGETQYF
J gene: TRBJ2-7; clone size: -; V gene: TRBV7-2; D gene: TRBD2; CDR3 DNA: TGTGCCAGCAGCCCCCGGACTAGCGGTACCTACGAGCAGTACTTC; CDR3 protein: CASSPRTSGTYEQYF
J gene: TRBJ1-2; clone size: -; V gene: TRBV7-9; D gene: TRBD1; CDR3 DNA: TGTGCCAGCAGCTTAGCGGTTACAGGGGATGGCTACACCTTC; CDR3 protein: CASSLAVTGDGYTF
J gene: TRBJ2-7; clone size: -; V gene: TRBV7-9; D gene: -; CDR3 DNA: TGTGCCAGCAGCTTCCAGACACGGGAGAGCGAGCAGTACTTC; CDR3 protein: CASSFQTRESEQYF
J gene: TRBJ2-1; clone size: -; V gene: TRBV11-2; D gene: -; CDR3 DNA: TGTGCCAGCAGCTTGGGGAGAGCCCCCAACAATGAGCAGTTCTTC; CDR3 protein: CASSLGRAPNNEQFF
J gene: TRBJ2-1; clone size: once; V gene: TRBV27; D gene: TRBD2; CDR3 DNA: TGTGCCAGCAGCACCGGGACTAGCGGGATCGATGAGCAGTTCTTC; CDR3 protein: CASSTGTSGIDEQFF
J gene: TRBJ1-2; clone size: -; V gene: TRBV7-9; D gene: -; CDR3 DNA: TGTGCCAGCAGCCCTAATTCTGGCTATGGCTACACCTTC; CDR3 protein: CASSPNSGYGYTF
J gene: TRBJ2-5; clone size: -; V gene: TRBV9; D gene: -; CDR3 DNA: TGTGCCAGCAGCGTAGCCGGGGTAGGCCGAGAGACCCAGTACTTC; CDR3 protein: CASSVAGVGRETQYF
J gene: TRBJ2-7; clone size: -; V gene: TRBV7-2; D gene: TRBD1; CDR3 DNA: TGTGCCAGCAGCTTATTTCCCAGGGGGCCGGACGAGCAGTACTTC; CDR3 protein: CASSLFPRGPDEQYF
J gene: TRBJ2-7; clone size: -; V gene: TRBV25-1; D gene: TRBD1; CDR3 DNA: TGTGCCAGCAGGACAGGGGCGTACGAGCAGTACTTC; CDR3 protein: CASRTGAYEQYF
J gene: TRBJ2-1; clone size: -; V gene: TRBV6-4; D gene: TRBD2; CDR3 DNA: TGTGCCAGCAGTGTAAGACTAGCGGGAGAGCAGTTCTTC; CDR3 protein: CASSVRLAGEQFF
J gene: TRBJ1-2; clone size: -; V gene: TRBV5-1; D gene: -; CDR3 DNA: TGCGCCAGCAGCTTGCCAGGGGTAACGAAGGGGTATGGCTACACCTTC; CDR3 protein: CASSLPGVTKGYGYTF
J gene: TRBJ2-7; clone size: -; V gene: TRBV11-2; D gene: -; CDR3 DNA: TGTGCCAGCAGCTTAGTTGTACCTTCCTTATCGGGGGAGCAGTACTTC; CDR3 protein: CASSLVVPSLSGEQYF
J gene: TRBJ2-1; clone size: -; V gene: TRBV14; D gene: -; CDR3 DNA: TGTGCCAGCAGCCGCGGACAGTTTTTGTACAACAATGAGCAGTTCTTC; CDR3 protein: CASSRGQFLYNNEQFF
J gene: TRBJ2-3; clone size: -; V gene: TRBV29-1; D gene: TRBD2; CDR3 DNA: TGCAGCGGGCTCGGACTAGCGGGAACTTATCCAGATACGCAGTATTTT; CDR3 protein: CSGLGLAGTYPDTQYF
J gene: TRBJ2-3; clone size: -; V gene: TRBV18; D gene: -; CDR3 DNA: TGTGCCAGCTCACCACGGACAGTCACAGATACGCAGTATTTT; CDR3 protein: CASSPRTVTDTQYF
J gene: TRBJ2-2; clone size: -; V gene: TRBV2; D gene: -; CDR3 DNA: TGTGCCAGCAGTGAAGACTATTCCGGGGAGCTGTTTTTT; CDR3 protein: CASSEDYSGELFF
J gene: TRBJ1-4; clone size: -; V gene: TRBV19; D gene: TRBD1; CDR3 DNA: TGTGCCAGTACAACAGGGGGCGCAGGAGAAAAACTGTTTTTT; CDR3 protein: CASTTGGAGEKLFF
J gene: TRBJ2-2; clone size: -; V gene: TRBV7-3; D gene: TRBD2; CDR3 DNA: TGTGCCAGCAGCTCGGGGACTAGCGGGAAGTCCGGGGAGCTGTTTTTT; CDR3 protein: CASSSGTSGKSGELFF
J gene: TRBJ2-2; clone size: -; V gene: TRBV28; D gene: TRBD1; CDR3 DNA: TGTGCCAGCCTTACAGGGGATTACACCGGGGAGCTGTTTTTT; CDR3 protein: CASLTGDYTGELFF
J gene: TRBJ2-3; clone size: -; V gene: TRBV28; D gene: -; CDR3 DNA: TGTGCCAGCAGTTTAAGCCGGGTGGATACGCAGTATTTT; CDR3 protein: CASSLSRVDTQYF
J gene: TRBJ2-1; clone size: -; V gene: TRBV6-6; D gene: -; CDR3 DNA: TGTGCCAGCAGTTACAACGGGAATGAGCAGTTCTTC; CDR3 protein: CASSYNGNEQFF
J gene: TRBJ1-2; clone size: -; V gene: TRBV13; D gene: -; CDR3 DNA: TGTGCCAGCAGCCCACGACAGCTATCGGGCGGCTACACCTTC; CDR3 protein: CASSPRQLSGGYTF
J gene: TRBJ2-7; clone size: few; V gene: TRBV18; D gene: TRBD1; CDR3 DNA: TGTGCCAGCTCACCGGGACAGGCTCGTGGCGAGCAGTACTTC; CDR3 protein: CASSPGQARGEQYF
J gene: TRBJ2-1; clone size: -; V gene: TRBV12-2; D gene: -; CDR3 DNA: TGTGCAAGTCCCGATCTGGACAGGGTCAATGAGCAGTTCTTC; CDR3 protein: CASPDLDRVNEQFF
J gene: TRBJ2-2; clone size: -; V gene: TRBV10-2; D gene: -; CDR3 DNA: TGCGCCAGCAGTGAGCGTAGCACCGGGGAGCTGTTTTTT; CDR3 protein: CASSERSTGELFF
J gene: TRBJ2-3; clone size: -; V gene: TRBV27; D gene: TRBD1; CDR3 DNA: TGTGCCAGCAGTTTCAGGGGGCGCCCAGATACGCAGTATTTT; CDR3 protein: CASSFRGRPDTQYF
J gene: TRBJ2-4; clone size: once; V gene: TRBV7-9; D gene: -; CDR3 DNA: TGTGCCAGCAGCTTACAAGAGACAGAGAAAAACATTCAGTACTTC; CDR3 protein: CASSLQETEKNIQYF
J gene: TRBJ2-7; clone size: -; V gene: TRBV6-6; D gene: -; CDR3 DNA: TGTGCCAGCAGTTACGGGAGTGACGAGCAGTACTTC; CDR3 protein: CASSYGSDEQYF
J gene: TRBJ2-7; clone size: once; V gene: TRBV19; D gene: TRBD1; CDR3 DNA: TGTGCCAGTAGTATTGCCGCCGGGACAGGCTCCTACGAGCAGTACTTC; CDR3 protein: CASSIAAGTGSYEQYF
J gene: TRBJ2-7; clone size: -; V gene: TRBV7-2; D gene: TRBD2; CDR3 DNA: TGTGCCAGCAGACAAAGCGGGAGCTACGAGCAGTACTTC; CDR3 protein: CASRQSGSYEQYF
J gene: TRBJ1-1; clone size: -; V gene: TRBV5-6; D gene: -; CDR3 DNA: TGTGCCAGCAGCTTGCGACAGCTGAACACTGAAGCTTTCTTT; CDR3 protein: CASSLRQLNTEAFF
J gene: TRBJ2-7; clone size: -; V gene: TRBV11-3; D gene: -; CDR3 DNA: TGTGCCAGCAGCTTATATTCGGGGGAGCAGTACTTC; CDR3 protein: CASSLYSGEQYF
J gene: TRBJ2-5; clone size: -; V gene: TRBV11-3; D gene: TRBD2; CDR3 DNA: TGTGCCAGCACATCGACGGGAGGGCCCGTTGAGACCCAGTACTTC; CDR3 protein: CASTSTGGPVETQYF
J gene: TRBJ2-2; clone size: -; V gene: TRBV6-1; D gene: TRBD1; CDR3 DNA: TGTGCCAGCAGTCGGGACAGATACACCGGGGAGCTGTTTTTT; CDR3 protein: CASSRDRYTGELFF
J gene: TRBJ2-4; clone size: -; V gene: TRBV19; D gene: -; CDR3 DNA: TGTGCCAGTAGTATGGGGCAGCTTTTAGCCAAAAACATTCAGTACTTC; CDR3 protein: CASSMGQLLAKNIQYF
J gene: TRBJ1-5; clone size: once; V gene: TRBV7-2; D gene: -; CDR3 DNA: TGTGCCAACCCCCAGAGCAATCAGCCCCAGCATTTT; CDR3 protein: CANPQSNQPQHF
J gene: TRBJ1-3; clone size: -; V gene: TRBV6-5; D gene: -; CDR3 DNA: TGTGCCAGCAGTCGGACACGCTCTGGAAACACCATATATTTT; CDR3 protein: CASSRTRSGNTIYF
J gene: TRBJ2-3; clone size: once; V gene: TRBV14; D gene: TRBD1; CDR3 DNA: TGTGCCAGCAGCCAACAGACAGGGTTTTACGCAGATACGCAGTATTTT; CDR3 protein: CASSQQTGFYADTQYF
J gene: TRBJ2-1; clone size: -; V gene: TRBV28; D gene: TRBD2; CDR3 DNA: TGTGCCAGCAGTTTAGGGGGGGGTCTAGCGACCTACAATGAGCAGTTCTTC; CDR3 protein: CASSLGGGLATYNEQFF
J gene: TRBJ1-1; clone size: -; V gene: TRBV10-2; D gene: -; CDR3 DNA: TGCGCCAGCAGCCAAGGGAGTCCCGCTGAAGCTTTCTTT; CDR3 protein: CASSQGSPAEAFF
J gene: TRBJ1-5; clone size: -; V gene: TRBV28; D gene: TRBD1; CDR3 DNA: TGTGCCAGCCAAAGAGGAGACAGGGGAGGTTATCAGCCCCAGCATTTT; CDR3 protein: CASQRGDRGGYQPQHF
J gene: TRBJ2-1; clone size: once; V gene: TRBV4-3; D gene: TRBD2; CDR3 DNA: TGCGCCAGCAGCCAACCACTAGCGGGAGCACACAATGAGCAGTTCTTC; CDR3 protein: CASSQPLAGAHNEQFF
J gene: TRBJ1-4; clone size: -; V gene: TRBV7-9; D gene: -; CDR3 DNA: TGTGCCAGCAGCTTCAGTTCAACTAATGAAAAACTGTTTTTT; CDR3 protein: CASSFSSTNEKLFF
J gene: TRBJ2-2; clone size: -; V gene: TRBV7-2; D gene: -; CDR3 DNA: TGTGCCAGCAGCTATGACAGGAACACCGGGGAGCTGTTTTTT; CDR3 protein: CASSYDRNTGELFF
J gene: TRBJ2-7; clone size: -; V gene: TRBV18; D gene: -; CDR3 DNA: TGTGCCAGCTCCCCGTCTTCCCCCTCCTCCCCCTACGAGCAGTACTTC; CDR3 protein: CASSPSSPSSPYEQYF
J gene: TRBJ2-3; clone size: -; V gene: TRBV10-2; D gene: TRBD2; CDR3 DNA: TGCGCCAGCACCCGAGCGGGGTCCACAGATACGCAGTATTTT; CDR3 protein: CASTRAGSTDTQYF
J gene: TRBJ1-1; clone size: -; V gene: TRBV28; D gene: -; CDR3 DNA: TGTGCCAGCAGCCTAGGGGGTTCTACTGAAGCTTTCTTT; CDR3 protein: CASSLGGSTEAFF
J gene: TRBJ2-1; clone size: -; V gene: TRBV10-3; D gene: -; CDR3 DNA: TGTGCCATCAGTGAAAATAGTTGGTATGAGCAGTTCTTC; CDR3 protein: CAISENSWYEQFF
J gene: TRBJ2-5; clone size: -; V gene: TRBV28; D gene: -; CDR3 DNA: TGTGCCAGCAGTCCCTACAGGGTGACCCAGTACTTC; CDR3 protein: CASSPYRVTQYF
J gene: TRBJ2-5; clone size: -; V gene: TRBV28; D gene: -; CDR3 DNA: TGTGCCAGCAGTTTAGTAGGGCTAGGGGTCGGGACCCAGTACTTC; CDR3 protein: CASSLVGLGVGTQYF
J gene: TRBJ1-3; clone size: -; V gene: TRBV5-4; D gene: -; CDR3 DNA: TGTGCCAGCAGCTTGGGGGCAGGGCCTGGAAACACCATATATTTT; CDR3 protein: CASSLGAGPGNTIYF